The clone carrying this TCR beta chain has just one count. Its antigen is as yet unknown. This entry comes from a study of T-cell memory formation after mild COVID-19. Whole-study results and caveats: The CD4+ clones that contracted clustered mainly within CM and EM, and the CD8+ clones concentrated in EMRA.

Constant-segment primers were used for 5'RACE, and the resulting TCR alpha and TCR beta cDNA libraries carried sample barcodes and UMIs. TCRdb used MiXCR to reprocess the 5' RACE reads, holding one entry per CDR3 protein. The sample shows roughly 280,000 distinct CDR3 sequences, around 8% of them seen only once. The sample was PBMCs or a T cell subset sorted from them (not recorded which). This TCR was sampled from a man aged 18 to 29 who had mild COVID-19 (a few samples of this study predate the infection). Cell type and time point are not known.

This chain's CDR3 is CASSPLRQGRYEKLFF. The CDR3 coding sequence is TGTGCCAGCAGTCCGCTCAGACAGGGACGATATGAAAAACTGTTTTTT. The chain employs TRBV27 and TRBJ1-4, with 7 bases identical to TRBD1. V shed 5 bases, J shed 6 bases, and the junction held 12 bases outside the gene matches. Germline lookup yields CDR1 MNHEY and CDR2 SMNVEV (reference sequence). The CDR3 consists of 16 residues.